The present entry profiles one TCR beta chain with its context. The antigen remains unidentified. The data derive from a study of glioma-infiltrating T cells after dendritic cell vaccination. Study-level information: Treatment, given 2003 to 2012, was autologous tumor lysate-pulsed dendritic cell vaccination. The vaccine used monocyte-derived dendritic cells pulsed overnight with autologous tumor lysate.

General study results and limits: Complete blood and tumor specimen sets were limited to few patients.

Profiling relied on immunoSEQ multiplex PCR, and the TCRdb table lists in-frame clones only, not all of them. The sample has 65,000 to 90,000 clones; over 75% are singletons. The CDR3 consists of 18 residues. In germline, CDR1 is LNHDA, CDR2 SQIVND (reference sequence). The J segment lost 12 bases and the V segment lost 3 bases, leaving 20 bases of the junction unmatched. No glioblastoma patient carried an isocitrate dehydrogenase mutation. The chain carries TRBV19 and TRBJ2-1; TRBD2 agrees at 10 bases. Specimen: blood, collected before dendritic cell vaccination. The TCR originated in a human donor with glioblastoma. CDR3 DNA: TGTGCCAGTAGTATTTCGGAGATAGGGAGCGGGAGGGCGAAATGGCAGTTCTTC. This gives the protein CASSISEIGSGRAKWQFF.